A selection of T cell receptor beta chains follows, all from one sample in a study of blood T cell repertoires in COVID-19. The method was immunoSEQ multiplex PCR; TCRdb's version includes in-frame clones alone and lacks a portion of them. Of about 240,000 clones in the sample, roughly 89% are singletons; the top ten hold about 2.5%. Input material: PBMCs or T cells enriched from blood (not recorded which). The source of these receptors is a woman aged 25 to 39 with acute COVID-19. Each CDR3 is given with its conserved first and last residue. The D gene is left open where the match is weak. Clone size is not always given. Where it is, it says once, few, many or a class for expanded clones.

cdr3_nt cdr3_aa d_call clone_size j_call v_call
TGTGCCAGCTCACCGTCGGGACAGCTCAACGAGCAGTACTTC CASSPSGQLNEQYF TRBD1 . TRBJ2-7 TRBV18
TGTGCCACCAGTGAACAGATTTCAGATACGCAGTATTTT CATSEQISDTQYF . once TRBJ2-3 TRBV24-1
TGTGCCAGCAGCCCCCGGACAGGGGTAGGGGGAGAGACCCAGTACTTC CASSPRTGVGGETQYF TRBD1 . TRBJ2-5 TRBV11-3
TGTGCCAGCAGCTTGAGGGACATTAACACTGAAGCTTTCTTT CASSLRDINTEAFF . . TRBJ1-1 TRBV5-4
TGTGCCAGCAATTTGGGACAGGGCTTCCATGAGCAGTTCTTC CASNLGQGFHEQFF TRBD1 . TRBJ2-1 TRBV6-6
TGTGCCAGCAGTTACGGGGCCTATGGCTACACCTTC CASSYGAYGYTF . . TRBJ1-2 TRBV6-5
TGTGCCAGCAGCTTTGGTGACAGGGCTAACTATGGCTACACCTTC CASSFGDRANYGYTF TRBD1 . TRBJ1-2 TRBV7-2
TGTGCCAGCAGTTTGTTGGCAGGCCATGAGCAGTTCTTC CASSLLAGHEQFF . . TRBJ2-1 TRBV12-3/TRBV12-4
TGCGCCAGCAGCCAAGATTCCAGGAACACTGAAGCTTTCTTT CASSQDSRNTEAFF . few TRBJ1-1 TRBV4-3
TGTGCCAGCACCCTAGACAGGGAGAACACTGAAGCTTTCTTT CASTLDRENTEAFF TRBD1 . TRBJ1-1 TRBV11-2
TGTGCCAGCAGAGGACAGGGGGCTGTAGCTTTCTTT CASRGQGAVAFF TRBD1 . TRBJ1-1 TRBV2
TGTGCCAGCAGCGCCCTACTAGCAAACAATGAGCAGTTCTTC CASSALLANNEQFF . . TRBJ2-1 TRBV5-4
TGTGCCAGCAGGGCGACAGGGAACATGAACACTGAAGCTTTCTTT CASRATGNMNTEAFF TRBD1 . TRBJ1-1 TRBV6-5
TGTGCCAGCATCCTAGGGGGAGGGGGTGAAAAACTGTTTTTT CASILGGGGEKLFF . . TRBJ1-4 TRBV2
TGTGCCAGCAGCTTGGTGGGTCCCGAGACAGAGAACTATGGCTACACCTTC CASSLVGPETENYGYTF . once TRBJ1-2 TRBV5-6
TGTGCCAGCAGTTACGGGGGGACTAGCGGCGCAGATACGCAGTATTTT CASSYGGTSGADTQYF TRBD2 . TRBJ2-3 TRBV6-5
TGTGCCAGTAGTAAGGGACAGAAGACTCTTGCTTATGGCTACACCTTC CASSKGQKTLAYGYTF TRBD1 . TRBJ1-2 TRBV19
TGCGCCAGCAGCTTGGATTCAGGACAGTTCTATGGCTACACCTTC CASSLDSGQFYGYTF . . TRBJ1-2 TRBV5-1
TGCGCCAGCAGGGGGGACAGGGCCCTTAGCAATGAGCAGTTCTTC CASRGDRALSNEQFF TRBD1 . TRBJ2-1 TRBV10-1
TGCGCCAGCAGCTCTTCTGCGGCAGAAGAGACCCAGTACTTC CASSSSAAEETQYF . . TRBJ2-5 TRBV5-1
TGTGCCAGCAGCCCCTGGACAGGCGGAAACACCATATATTTT CASSPWTGGNTIYF TRBD1 . TRBJ1-3 TRBV7-2
TGCAGTGCTAGTCCCGGGACAGGGAAGTATGGCTACACCTTC CSASPGTGKYGYTF TRBD1 . TRBJ1-2 TRBV20-1
TGCGCCAGCAGCTTGGCGCAGGGGAATTTTTCACCCCTCCACTTT CASSLAQGNFSPLHF . . TRBJ1-6 TRBV5-1
TGTGCCAGCAGCTTAGGCCGGAGTTCCTACGAGCAGTACTTC CASSLGRSSYEQYF . . TRBJ2-7 TRBV13
TGTGCCAGCTCACCACGGGTGACGGGTACTGAAGCTTTCTTT CASSPRVTGTEAFF . . TRBJ1-1 TRBV18
TGTGCCAGCAGTGAAGTCTCCGGGACTGAGAACACTGAAGCTTTCTTT CASSEVSGTENTEAFF . many TRBJ1-1 TRBV6-1
TGTGCCAGCAGTCCAGAGGTGAACACTGAAGCTTTCTTT CASSPEVNTEAFF . . TRBJ1-1 TRBV7-8
TGTGCCAGTAGTATTGAGACAGGGGTGGGTCAGCCCCAGCATTTT CASSIETGVGQPQHF TRBD1 . TRBJ1-5 TRBV19
TGTGCCAGTAGTCCCCCGGACAGGCGCTATGGCTACACCTTC CASSPPDRRYGYTF TRBD1 once TRBJ1-2 TRBV19
TGCAGTGCCAGCCTCGGGTTCGAGCAGTACTTC CSASLGFEQYF . few TRBJ2-7 TRBV20-1
TGTGCCAGCAGTGCGAACCCAGACAGCTCCTACGAGCAGTACTTC CASSANPDSSYEQYF . few TRBJ2-7 TRBV9
TGTGCCAGCAGCCGGGCAGGGGCCAACAATCAGCCCCAGCATTTT CASSRAGANNQPQHF . . TRBJ1-5 TRBV7-8
TGTGCCAGCAGTTACCCCAGGGACAGGGCCTATGGCTACACCTTC CASSYPRDRAYGYTF TRBD1 . TRBJ1-2 TRBV6-5
TGTGCCAGCAGCCTAGAACTGCGGAGGGGGGGTTCCTATAATTCACCCCTCCACTTT CASSLELRRGGSYNSPLHF . . TRBJ1-6 TRBV27
TGTGCCAGCAGCCATGCGGCGGGGAGGGGGAGGATTCAGTACTTC CASSHAAGRGRIQYF . . TRBJ2-4 TRBV3-1/TRBV3-2
TGTGCCAGTAGCTTGGGACTTAGTAGCAATCAGCCCCAGCATTTT CASSLGLSSNQPQHF . . TRBJ1-5 TRBV19